Shown below are 25 T cell receptor beta chains from a single sample sequenced in a study of blood T cell repertoires in COVID-19. Only in-frame clones appear in the TCRdb table, and some are missing; sequencing was by immunoSEQ multiplex PCR. The sample includes 120,000 or so clones, 70% to 85% of them seen just once. Material: peripheral blood. The origin of the receptors is a woman aged 50 to 65 with acute or convalescent COVID-19.

V and J are TRBV7-2 and TRBJ2-3; D remains ambiguous. The CDR3 is made up of 14 amino acids. Germline-derived CDR1 and CDR2 are SGHTA and FQGNSA. V dropped 1 base and J dropped 2 bases, with 7 bases sitting between them. CDR3 protein: CASSLERFTDTQYF. CDR3 sequence (DNA): TGTGCCAGCAGCTTAGAGAGGTTCACAGATACGCAGTATTTT.

V gene TRBV9 combines with J gene TRBJ2-5, with 12 nucleotides matching TRBD2. V lost 3 bases to trimming and J lost 2 bases; unmatched junction nucleotides: 5. The CDR3 consists of 16 residues. Germline lookup yields CDR1 SGDLS and CDR2 YYNGEE. The chain's CDR3 is CASSESSGGAQETQYF. CDR3 bases: TGTGCCAGCAGCGAGTCTAGCGGGGGGGCTCAAGAGACCCAGTACTTC.

The chain joins TRBV2 to TRBJ2-1; 8 bases are shared with TRBD2. CDR3 length: 14 amino acids. Per germline, CDR1 SNHLY and CDR2 FYNNEI. Losses at the gene ends were 4 bases for V and 8 bases for J; bases not matched to a gene: 7. CDR3 DNA sequence: TGTGCCAGCAGTGCCCTAGCGGGTGGATATGAGCAGTTCTTC. Translated: CASSALAGGYEQFF.

This chain connects TRBV18 to TRBJ2-3; TRBD2 matches 12 bases. After removal of 5 bases from V and 6 bases from J, the junction contained 9 bases not matched to a gene. Germline values: CDR1 KGHSH, CDR2 LQKENI. The CDR3 sequence is 16 residues long. The CDR3 sequence: CASSISSGGAADTQYF. CDR3 sequence (DNA): TGTGCCAGCTCAATTTCTAGCGGGGGGGCCGCGGATACGCAGTATTTT.

The rearrangement uses TRBV28 and TRBJ2-7; 9 bases are shared with TRBD1. This CDR3 has 14 residues. The J segment lost 4 bases and the V segment lost 7 bases, leaving 8 bases of the junction unmatched. Germline CDR1 reads MDHEN; CDR2 reads SYDVKM. The CDR3 here is CASIGTGSIYEQYF. The CDR3 DNA reads TGTGCCAGCATTGGGACAGGGAGCATATACGAGCAGTACTTC. Together with reference TRBV28 and TRBJ2-7, the CDR3 gives the full variable domain: DVKVTQSSRYLVKRTGEKVFLECVQDMDHENMFWYRQDPGLGLRLIYFSYDVKMKEKGDIPEGYSVSREKKERFSLILESASTNQTSMYLCASIGTGSIYEQYFGPGTRLTVT.

The chain has TRBV28 and TRBJ2-1; D might be TRBD2 (6 bases). The CDR3 has 15 amino acids. Trimming stripped 7 bases from V and 5 bases from J, with 18 bases between. The germline V gene has CDR1 MDHEN and CDR2 SYDVKM. The CDR3 loop reads CASNPIGGVDNEQFF. The CDR3, as DNA: TGTGCCAGCAATCCCATCGGAGGGGTTGACAATGAGCAGTTCTTC.

The V gene is TRBV5-8, the J gene TRBJ2-1; the D is unclear. The CDR3 totals 16 residues. Germline V gene sequence: CDR1 SGHTS, CDR2 YDEGEE. V shed 2 bases and J shed 0 bases, with 12 bases lying between them. The CDR3 loop is CASSFVRQSSYNEQFF. The CDR3 DNA follows: TGTGCCAGCAGCTTTGTCAGGCAAAGCTCCTACAATGAGCAGTTCTTC.

The rearrangement links TRBV2 to TRBJ1-5; TRBD1 agrees at 11 bases. The V segment lost 5 bases and the J segment 7 bases; nucleotides outside the gene matches: 4. Germline V CDR1 and CDR2: SNHLY, FYNNEI. The CDR3 contains 14 residues. This chain's CDR3 is CASSTGQGDQPQHF. The DNA for the CDR3 is TGTGCCAGCAGTACGGGACAGGGGGACCAGCCCCAGCATTTT.

V is TRBV5-1 and J is TRBJ1-1; D ambiguous. CDR1 SGHRS and CDR2 YFSETQ come from the germline V gene. This CDR3 has 14 residues. The ends were cut back, 2 bases at V and 1 base at J, with 9 bases in the middle. CDR3 nucleotide sequence: TGCGCCAGCAGCTTAACAACGAAGAACACTGAAGCTTTCTTT. It specifies CASSLTTKNTEAFF. Together with reference TRBV5-1 and TRBJ1-1, the CDR3 gives the full variable domain: KAGVTQTPRYLIKTRGQQVTLSCSPISGHRSVSWYQQTPGQGLQFLFEYFSETQRNKGNFPGRFSGRQFSNSRSEMNVSTLELGDSALYLCASSLTTKNTEAFFGQGTRLTVV.

This clone was detected only once. The J gene is TRBJ1-1, the V gene TRBV18; no clear D. V was clipped by 1 base and J by 0 bases, with 9 bases between them. CDR3 size: 15 residues. CDR1 and CDR2 from the germline V gene are KGHSH and LQKENI. The CDR3 DNA is TGTGCCAGCTCACCACAGGGAGGTATGAACACTGAAGCTTTCTTT. This codes for CASSPQGGMNTEAFF.

The chain has TRBV19 and TRBJ1-4, with D possibly matching TRBD1 (5 bases). The ends were cut back, 4 bases at V and 6 bases at J, with 12 bases in the middle. The germline gives CDR1 LNHDA, CDR2 SQIVND (reference sequence). CDR3 size: 14 residues. CDR3 nucleotide sequence: TGTGCCAGTAGTAGAGAATCCAGGGATGAAAAACTGTTTTTT. This gives the protein CASSRESRDEKLFF.

V gene TRBV18 combines with J gene TRBJ1-2; TRBD1 agrees at 7 bases. V lost 5 bases, J lost 7 bases, and 7 bases stayed unmatched. Per germline, CDR1 KGHSH and CDR2 LQKENI. The CDR3 covers 13 residues. CDR3 loop: CASSNDRDTGYTF. The CDR3 DNA is TGTGCCAGCTCAAACGACAGGGACACTGGCTACACCTTC.

The CDR3 reads CASSEAVDRGYGYTF. In DNA, the CDR3 is TGTGCCAGCAGTGAAGCGGTGGACAGAGGCTATGGCTACACCTTC. This chain joins TRBV6-1 and TRBJ1-2; tentative D call: TRBD1 (6 bases). The CDR3 consists of 15 residues. V was pared by 0 bases and J by 4 bases, with 12 bases between. The germline gives CDR1 MNHNS, CDR2 SASEGT.

This clone was seen more than once but under ten times. This chain connects TRBV9 to TRBJ2-1, with 11 nucleotides matching TRBD2. V trimming: 4 bases; J trimming: 7 bases; junction bases outside the gene matches: 10. This CDR3 region has 16 residues. Looked up from germline, CDR1 is SGDLS and CDR2 is YYNGEE. The DNA of the CDR3 is TGTGCCAGCAGCCCCCGGGGTAGCGGGGGGGATAATGAGCAGTTCTTC. Translated: CASSPRGSGGDNEQFF. Together with reference TRBV9 and TRBJ2-1, the CDR3 gives the full variable domain: DSGVTQTPKHLITATGQRVTLRCSPRSGDLSVYWYQQSLDQGLQFLIQYYNGEERAKGNILERFSAQQFPDLHSELNLSSLELGDSALYFCASSPRGSGGDNEQFFGPGTRLTVL.

This chain joins TRBV11-3 and TRBJ1-1; D is unresolved. The V and J ends lost 1 base and 10 bases respectively, with 10 bases between them. This CDR3 is 12 amino acids long. In germline, CDR1 is SGHNT, CDR2 YENEEA. Here the CDR3 DNA reads TGTGCCAGCAGCTTAGGGTCGGGAAGAGCTTTCTTT. Amino acids: CASSLGSGRAFF.

V and J are TRBV27 and TRBJ2-2; 8 nucleotides align to TRBD2. V dropped 8 bases and J dropped 5; count of bases not matched to a gene: 13. CDR3 size: 16 residues. Germline V gives CDR1 MNHEY, CDR2 SMNVEV (reference sequence). The CDR3 DNA reads as TGTGCCAGCGCTCAATCTCGGGGCGGGAGGACCGGGGAGCTGTTTTTT. This translates into CASAQSRGGRTGELFF.

The chain joins TRBV30 to TRBJ1-5; D is unclear. Germline lookup yields CDR1 GTSNPN and CDR2 SVGIG (reference sequence). This CDR3 is built from 15 residues. Trimming shortened V by 3 bases and J by 12 bases, and 24 bases separated the two germline ends. The DNA for the CDR3 is TGTGCCTGGAGCGAGGATTCGGCAGGAGGTCGGCTCCAGCATTTT. Amino acids: CAWSEDSAGGRLQHF.

This chain connects TRBV13 to TRBJ2-2; D unclear. Germline CDR1 is PRHDT and CDR2 is FYEKMQ (reference sequence). CDR3 length equals 15 residues. V lost 5 bases, J lost 7 bases, and 17 bases lay in between. The CDR3 DNA reads TGTGCCAGCAGCCCCCCCGGGTTCGGTAGCGGGGAGCTGTTTTTT. It codes for CASSPPGFGSGELFF.

The J gene is TRBJ1-5, the V gene TRBV2, with D unresolved. Trimming took 1 base from V and 4 from J, leaving 8 bases between them. The CDR3 spans 14 residues. Germline V lookup: CDR1 SNHLY, CDR2 FYNNEI. CDR3 DNA: TGTGCCAGCAGTGAAGGTCTATCAAATCAGCCCCAGCATTTT. Translated, it gives CASSEGLSNQPQHF. The full variable domain, in which reference TRBV2 and TRBJ1-5 provide the parts outside the CDR3, is EPEVTQTPSHQVTQMGQEVILRCVPISNHLYFYWYRQILGQKVEFLVSFYNNEISEKSEIFDDQFSVERPDGSNFTLKIRSTKLEDSAMYFCASSEGLSNQPQHFGDGTRLSIL.

The CDR3 protein is CSVVGQGYNEQFF. The CDR3 region has the DNA TGCAGCGTTGTAGGGCAGGGGTACAATGAGCAGTTCTTC. The chain employs TRBV29-1 and TRBJ2-1, with D possibly TRBD1 on 6 matching bases. Deletions cut 4 bases from V and 4 bases from J, with 11 bases between. The germline V gene encodes CDR1 SQVTM and CDR2 ANQGSEA. This CDR3 has 13 residues.

This clone has only one observation. The gene calls are TRBV5-1 and TRBJ2-3; 10 bases fit TRBD1. V dropped 5 bases and J dropped 3; count of bases not matched to a gene: 6. There are 15 residues in the CDR3. Germline CDR1 reads SGHRS; CDR2 reads YFSETQ. The CDR3 sequence is CASRTRTGGTDTQYF. In DNA form, the CDR3 reads TGCGCCAGCAGAACCCGGACAGGGGGAACAGATACGCAGTATTTT.

This clone was seen ten or more times. This rearrangement joins TRBV6-6 to TRBJ1-1; D is possibly TRBD1 (6 bases). CDR1 and CDR2 (germline): MNHNY, SVGAGI (reference sequence). Trimming took off 11 bases at V and 2 bases at J, with 15 bases between the two ends. The CDR3 length is 13 residues. Written as DNA, the CDR3 is TGTGCCTTAATGGGGGCCCCTAACACTGAAGCTTTCTTT. Translated, it gives CALMGAPNTEAFF.

V is TRBV5-6 and J is TRBJ2-3; maybe TRBD2 (6 bases). V lost 5 bases and J lost 2, with 15 bases in between. Germline CDR1 and CDR2: SGHDT and YYEEEE. The CDR3 is 15 residues long. The CDR3 loop reads CASSRGLAVTDTQYF. The CDR3 region has the DNA TGTGCCAGCAGTCGGGGACTCGCGGTCACAGATACGCAGTATTTT.

The J gene is TRBJ1-1, the V gene TRBV2; D call uncertain. Germline assignment: CDR1 SNHLY and CDR2 FYNNEI. Trimming left V 4 bases short and J 4 bases short, with 7 bases between. There are 12 residues in the CDR3. The CDR3 DNA sequence: TGTGCCAGCAGTGCGTTTAGCACTGAAGCTTTCTTT. Residues: CASSAFSTEAFF.

This CDR3 is CASIRVTGDNPEKLFF. The CDR3, as DNA: TGCGCCAGCATCAGAGTCACCGGGGACAACCCTGAAAAACTGTTTTTT. V and J are TRBV23-1 and TRBJ1-4, with a tentative D call TRBD1 (6 bases). TRBV23-1 falls under the ORF class, with uncertain function. The V and J ends lost 7 bases and 7 bases respectively, with 22 bases between them. This CDR3 is 16 amino acids long.